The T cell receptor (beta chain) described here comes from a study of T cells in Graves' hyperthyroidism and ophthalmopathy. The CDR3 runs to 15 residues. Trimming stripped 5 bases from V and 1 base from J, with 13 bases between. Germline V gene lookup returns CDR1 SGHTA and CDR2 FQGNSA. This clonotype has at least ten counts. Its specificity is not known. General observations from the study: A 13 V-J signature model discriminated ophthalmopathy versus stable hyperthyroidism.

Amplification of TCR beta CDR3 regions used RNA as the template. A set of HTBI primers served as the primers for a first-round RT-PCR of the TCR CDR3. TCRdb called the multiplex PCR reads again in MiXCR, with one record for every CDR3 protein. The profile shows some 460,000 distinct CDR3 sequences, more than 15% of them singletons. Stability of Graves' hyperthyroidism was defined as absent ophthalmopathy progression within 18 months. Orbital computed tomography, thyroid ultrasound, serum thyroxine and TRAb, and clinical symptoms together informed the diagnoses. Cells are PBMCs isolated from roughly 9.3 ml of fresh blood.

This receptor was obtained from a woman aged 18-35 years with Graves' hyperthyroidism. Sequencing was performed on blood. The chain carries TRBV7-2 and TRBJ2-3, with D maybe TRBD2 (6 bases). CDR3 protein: CASSPGTSRTDTQYF. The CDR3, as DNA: TGTGCCAGCAGCCCCGGGACTTCACGCACAGATACGCAGTATTTT.